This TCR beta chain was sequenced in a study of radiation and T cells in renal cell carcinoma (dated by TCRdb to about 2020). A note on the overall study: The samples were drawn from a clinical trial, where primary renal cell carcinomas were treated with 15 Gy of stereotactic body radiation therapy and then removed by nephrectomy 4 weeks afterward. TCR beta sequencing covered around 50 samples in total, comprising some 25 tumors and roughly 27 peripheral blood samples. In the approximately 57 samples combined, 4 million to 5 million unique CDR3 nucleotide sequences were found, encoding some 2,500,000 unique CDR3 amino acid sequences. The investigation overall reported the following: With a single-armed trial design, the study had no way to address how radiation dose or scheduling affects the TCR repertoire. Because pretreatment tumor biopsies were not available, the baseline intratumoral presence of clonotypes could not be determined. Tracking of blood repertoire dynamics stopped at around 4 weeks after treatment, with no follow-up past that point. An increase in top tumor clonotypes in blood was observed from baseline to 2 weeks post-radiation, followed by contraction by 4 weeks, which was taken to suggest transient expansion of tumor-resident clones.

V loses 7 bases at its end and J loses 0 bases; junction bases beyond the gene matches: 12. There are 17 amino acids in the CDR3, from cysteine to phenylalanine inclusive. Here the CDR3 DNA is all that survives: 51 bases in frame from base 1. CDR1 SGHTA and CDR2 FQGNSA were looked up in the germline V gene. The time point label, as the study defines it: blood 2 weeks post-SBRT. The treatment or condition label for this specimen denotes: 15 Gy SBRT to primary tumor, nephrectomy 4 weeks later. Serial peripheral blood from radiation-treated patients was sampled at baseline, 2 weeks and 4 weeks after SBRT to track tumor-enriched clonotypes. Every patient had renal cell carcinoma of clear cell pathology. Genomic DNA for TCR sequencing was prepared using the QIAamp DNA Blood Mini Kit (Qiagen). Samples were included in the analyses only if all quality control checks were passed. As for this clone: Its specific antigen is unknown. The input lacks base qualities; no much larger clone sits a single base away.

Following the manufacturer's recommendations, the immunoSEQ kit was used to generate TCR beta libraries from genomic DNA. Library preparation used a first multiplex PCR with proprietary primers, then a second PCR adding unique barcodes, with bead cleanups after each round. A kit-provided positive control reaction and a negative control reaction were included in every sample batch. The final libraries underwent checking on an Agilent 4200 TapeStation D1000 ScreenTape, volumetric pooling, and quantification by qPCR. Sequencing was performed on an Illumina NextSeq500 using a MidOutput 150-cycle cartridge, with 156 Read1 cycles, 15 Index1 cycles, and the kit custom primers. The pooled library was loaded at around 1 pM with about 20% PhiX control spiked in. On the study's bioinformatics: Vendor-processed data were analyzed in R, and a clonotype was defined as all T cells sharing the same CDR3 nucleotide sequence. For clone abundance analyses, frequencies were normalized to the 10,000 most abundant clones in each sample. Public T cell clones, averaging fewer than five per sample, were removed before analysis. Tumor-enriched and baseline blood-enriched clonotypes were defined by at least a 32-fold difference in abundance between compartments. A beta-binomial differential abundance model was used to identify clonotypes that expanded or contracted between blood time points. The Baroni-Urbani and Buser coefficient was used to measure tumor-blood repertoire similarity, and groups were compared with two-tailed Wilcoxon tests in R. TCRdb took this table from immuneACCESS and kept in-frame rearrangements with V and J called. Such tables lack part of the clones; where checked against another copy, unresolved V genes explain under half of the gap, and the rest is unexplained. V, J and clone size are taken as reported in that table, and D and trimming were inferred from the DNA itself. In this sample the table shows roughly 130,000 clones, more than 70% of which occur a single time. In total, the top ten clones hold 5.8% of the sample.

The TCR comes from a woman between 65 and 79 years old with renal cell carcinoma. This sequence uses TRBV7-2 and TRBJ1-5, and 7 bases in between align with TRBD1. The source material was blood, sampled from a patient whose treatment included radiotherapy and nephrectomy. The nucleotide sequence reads TGTGCCAGCACTCTCTCCCCCAGGGGGAATAGCAATCAGCCCCAGCATTTT. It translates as CASTLSPRGNSNQPQHF.